This T cell receptor beta chain originates from a study of cytomegalovirus exposure and HLA in healthy donors. Study information: The study placed approximately 80% of its approximately 400 genotyped donors in the Caucasian-associated ancestry cluster. Overall study results and limits: Across HLA loci, a later analysis found differing TCR association rates, with DRB1 most and HLA-C fewest. Earlier findings revealed that most TCR beta V segments proved productive either about 90% or about 30% of the time. What TCR beta sequences reportedly achieved was accurate prediction of HLA-A and HLA-B alleles in most subjects.

The primer mix had 60 Vbeta and 13 Jbeta primers. TCRdb's table, derived via immunoSEQ multiplex PCR, lists solely in-frame clones and lacks some. The sample carries under 150,000 clones, roughly 83% recorded once. A remark on this clone: Its antigen is unidentified.

The CDR3 contains 14 residues. Germline V CDR1 and CDR2: SGDLS, YYNGEE. Trimming pared 4 bases from V and 7 bases from J, leaving 17 bases between. Material: PBMCs. This TCR came from a young man in good health and CMV-seropositive. This chain joins TRBV9 and TRBJ1-2, with D possibly TRBD1 on 5 matching bases. DNA of the CDR3: TGTGCCAGCAGCTCCATGGGGGGGTTATCTGGCTACACCTTC. Amino acids: CASSSMGGLSGYTF. Complete variable domain (other parts from reference TRBV9 and TRBJ1-2): DSGVTQTPKHLITATGQRVTLRCSPRSGDLSVYWYQQSLDQGLQFLIQYYNGEERAKGNILERFSAQQFPDLHSELNLSSLELGDSALYFCASSSMGGLSGYTFGSGTRLTVV.